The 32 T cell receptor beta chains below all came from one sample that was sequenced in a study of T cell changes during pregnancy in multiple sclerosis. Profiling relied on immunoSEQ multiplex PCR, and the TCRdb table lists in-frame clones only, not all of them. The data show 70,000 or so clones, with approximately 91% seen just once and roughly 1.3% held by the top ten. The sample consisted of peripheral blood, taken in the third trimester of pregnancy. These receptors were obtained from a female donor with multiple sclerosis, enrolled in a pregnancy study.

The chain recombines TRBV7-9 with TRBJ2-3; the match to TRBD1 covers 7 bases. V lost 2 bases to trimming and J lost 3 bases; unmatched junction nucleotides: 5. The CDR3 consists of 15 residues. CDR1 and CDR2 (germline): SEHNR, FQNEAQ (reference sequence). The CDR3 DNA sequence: TGTGCCAGCAGCTTAAGAGGGGGCCCAACAGATACGCAGTATTTT. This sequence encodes CASSLRGGPTDTQYF.

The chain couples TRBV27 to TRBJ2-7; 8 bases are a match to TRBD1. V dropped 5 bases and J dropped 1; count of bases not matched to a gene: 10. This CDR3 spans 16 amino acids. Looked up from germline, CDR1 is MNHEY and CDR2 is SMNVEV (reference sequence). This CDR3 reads CASSARPGQASYEQYF. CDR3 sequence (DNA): TGTGCCAGCAGTGCCCGCCCGGGACAGGCATCCTACGAGCAGTACTTC.

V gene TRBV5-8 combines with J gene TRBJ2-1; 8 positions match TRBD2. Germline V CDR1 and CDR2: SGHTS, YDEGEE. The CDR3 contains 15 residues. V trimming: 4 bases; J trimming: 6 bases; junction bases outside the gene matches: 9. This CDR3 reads CASSEMAGGRNEQFF. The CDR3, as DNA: TGTGCCAGCAGCGAAATGGCGGGGGGCCGCAATGAGCAGTTCTTC.

The CDR3 spells CASSPLGSGANVLTF. The CDR3 DNA follows: TGTGCCAGCAGCCCGCTCGGCTCTGGGGCCAACGTCCTGACTTTC. This chain uses TRBV7-2 with TRBJ2-6; D remains ambiguous. Trimming shortened V by 5 bases and J by 0 bases, and 8 bases separated the two germline ends. Per germline, CDR1 SGHTA and CDR2 FQGNSA. This CDR3 is 15 amino acids long.

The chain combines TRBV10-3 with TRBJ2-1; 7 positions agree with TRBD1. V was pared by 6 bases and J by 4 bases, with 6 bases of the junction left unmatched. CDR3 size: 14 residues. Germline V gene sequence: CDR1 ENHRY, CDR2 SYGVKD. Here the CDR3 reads CAISRDRGYNEQFF. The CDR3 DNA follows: TGTGCCATCAGCCGGGACAGAGGTTACAATGAGCAGTTCTTC.

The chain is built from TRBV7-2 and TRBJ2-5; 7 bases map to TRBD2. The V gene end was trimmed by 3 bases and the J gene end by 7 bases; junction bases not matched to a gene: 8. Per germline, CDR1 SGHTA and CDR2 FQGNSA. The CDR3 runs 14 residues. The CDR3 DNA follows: TGTGCCAGCAGCTTGGGGAGGGCCGGGGGGACCCAGTACTTC. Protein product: CASSLGRAGGTQYF.

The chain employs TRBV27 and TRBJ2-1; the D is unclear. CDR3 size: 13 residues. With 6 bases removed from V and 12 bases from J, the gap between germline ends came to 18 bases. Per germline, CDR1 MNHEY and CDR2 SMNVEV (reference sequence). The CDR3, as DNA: TGTGCCAGCAGCCTCTCCCCCGTCAGAGGGCAGTTCTTC. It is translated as CASSLSPVRGQFF.

The chain's CDR3 is CASSEIAGELFF. In DNA, the CDR3 is TGTGCCAGCAGTGAAATCGCCGGGGAGCTGTTTTTT. This sequence joins TRBV2 and TRBJ2-2; no firm D call. V lost 2 bases and J 6 bases, leaving 4 bases between the germline ends. Germline CDR1 reads SNHLY; CDR2 reads FYNNEI. The CDR3 spans 12 residues.

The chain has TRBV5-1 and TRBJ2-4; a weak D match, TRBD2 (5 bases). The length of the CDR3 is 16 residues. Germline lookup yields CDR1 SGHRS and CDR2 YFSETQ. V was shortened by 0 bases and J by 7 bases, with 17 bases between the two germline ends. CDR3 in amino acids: CASSLGRGVDRNIQYF. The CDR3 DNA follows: TGCGCCAGCAGCTTGGGCCGGGGTGTGGATCGGAACATTCAGTACTTC.

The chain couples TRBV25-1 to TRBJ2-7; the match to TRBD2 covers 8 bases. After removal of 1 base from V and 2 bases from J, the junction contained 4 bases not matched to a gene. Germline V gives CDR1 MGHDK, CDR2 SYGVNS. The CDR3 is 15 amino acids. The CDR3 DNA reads TGTGCCAGCAGTGAATTAACTAGCGGAACCTACGAGCAGTACTTC. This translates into CASSELTSGTYEQYF.

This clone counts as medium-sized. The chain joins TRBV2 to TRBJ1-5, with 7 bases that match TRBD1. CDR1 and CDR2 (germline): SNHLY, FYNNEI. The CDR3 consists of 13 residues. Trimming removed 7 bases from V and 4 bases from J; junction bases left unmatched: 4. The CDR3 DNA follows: TGTGCCAGCAAAGGGGGCCGGAATCAGCCCCAGCATTTT. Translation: CASKGGRNQPQHF.

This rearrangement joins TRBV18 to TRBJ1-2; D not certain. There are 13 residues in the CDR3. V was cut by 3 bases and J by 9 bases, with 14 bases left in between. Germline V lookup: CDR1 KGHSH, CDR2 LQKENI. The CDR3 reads CASSPRGRKSYTF. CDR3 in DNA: TGTGCCAGCTCACCCCGGGGAAGGAAGAGCTACACCTTC.

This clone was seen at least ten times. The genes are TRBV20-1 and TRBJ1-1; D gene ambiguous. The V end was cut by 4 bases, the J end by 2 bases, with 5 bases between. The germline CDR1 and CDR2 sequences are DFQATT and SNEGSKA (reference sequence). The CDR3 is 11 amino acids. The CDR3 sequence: CSANFNTEAFF. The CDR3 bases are TGCAGTGCTAACTTCAACACTGAAGCTTTCTTT.

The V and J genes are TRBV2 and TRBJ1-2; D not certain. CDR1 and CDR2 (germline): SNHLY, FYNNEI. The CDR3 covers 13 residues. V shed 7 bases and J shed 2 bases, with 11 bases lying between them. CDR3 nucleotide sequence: TGTGCCAGCAAGAATAAGCTAAACTATGGCTACACCTTC. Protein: CASKNKLNYGYTF.

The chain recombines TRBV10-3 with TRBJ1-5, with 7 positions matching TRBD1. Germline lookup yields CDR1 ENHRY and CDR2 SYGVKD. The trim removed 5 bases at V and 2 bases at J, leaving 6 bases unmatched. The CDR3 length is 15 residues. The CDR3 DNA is TGTGCCATCAGTATTAGTACAGGGGGCAATCAGCCCCAGCATTTT. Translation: CAISISTGGNQPQHF.

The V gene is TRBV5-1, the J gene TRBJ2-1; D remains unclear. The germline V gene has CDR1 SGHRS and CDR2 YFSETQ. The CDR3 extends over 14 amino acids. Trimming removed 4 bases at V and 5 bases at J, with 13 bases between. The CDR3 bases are TGCGCCAGCAGCCGGTTATCCGGTAACAATGAGCAGTTCTTC. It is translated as CASSRLSGNNEQFF.

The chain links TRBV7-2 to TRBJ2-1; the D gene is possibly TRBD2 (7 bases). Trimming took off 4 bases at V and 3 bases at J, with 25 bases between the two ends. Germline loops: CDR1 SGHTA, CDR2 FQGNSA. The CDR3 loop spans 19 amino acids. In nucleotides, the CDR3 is TGTGCCAGCAGCTATTCGGTCAGAAACTGGCGGGGGCTCTACAATGAGCAGTTCTTC. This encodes CASSYSVRNWRGLYNEQFF.

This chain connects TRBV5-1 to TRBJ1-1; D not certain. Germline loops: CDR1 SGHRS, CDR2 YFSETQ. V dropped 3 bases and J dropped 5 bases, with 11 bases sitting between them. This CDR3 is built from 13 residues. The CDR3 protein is CASSSDGETEAFF. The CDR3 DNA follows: TGCGCCAGCAGCTCGGACGGGGAGACTGAAGCTTTCTTT.

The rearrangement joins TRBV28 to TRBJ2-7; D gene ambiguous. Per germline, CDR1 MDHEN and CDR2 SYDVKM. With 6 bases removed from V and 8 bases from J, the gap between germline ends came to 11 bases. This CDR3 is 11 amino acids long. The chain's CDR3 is CASSRPEKQYF. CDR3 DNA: TGTGCCAGCAGCCGCCCGGAGAAGCAGTACTTC.

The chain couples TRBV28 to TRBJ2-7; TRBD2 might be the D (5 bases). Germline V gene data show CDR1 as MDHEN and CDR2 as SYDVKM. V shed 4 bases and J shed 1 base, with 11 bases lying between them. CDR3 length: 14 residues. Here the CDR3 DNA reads TGTGCCAGCAGTTCGCCGGGAAGTTCCTACGAGCAGTACTTC. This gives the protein CASSSPGSSYEQYF.

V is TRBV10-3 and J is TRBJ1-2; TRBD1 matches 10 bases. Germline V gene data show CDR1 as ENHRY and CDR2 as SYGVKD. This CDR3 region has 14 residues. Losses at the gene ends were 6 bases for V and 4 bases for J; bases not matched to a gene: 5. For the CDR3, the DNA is TGTGCCATCAGCCCGGACAGGGGGGTCTATGGCTACACCTTC. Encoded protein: CAISPDRGVYGYTF.

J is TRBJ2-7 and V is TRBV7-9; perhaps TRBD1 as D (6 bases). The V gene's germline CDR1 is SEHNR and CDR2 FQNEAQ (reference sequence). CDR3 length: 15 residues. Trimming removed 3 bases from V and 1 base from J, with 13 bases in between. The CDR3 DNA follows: TGTGCCAGCAGCTTTGGCGCAGGGGCGTCCTACGAGCAGTACTTC. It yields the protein CASSFGAGASYEQYF.

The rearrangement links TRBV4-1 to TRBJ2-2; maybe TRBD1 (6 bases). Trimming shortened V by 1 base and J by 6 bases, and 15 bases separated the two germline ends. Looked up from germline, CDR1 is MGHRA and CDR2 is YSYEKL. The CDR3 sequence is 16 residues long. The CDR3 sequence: CASSQVTTGEAGELFF. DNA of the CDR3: TGCGCCAGCAGCCAAGTTACGACAGGAGAGGCCGGGGAGCTGTTTTTT.

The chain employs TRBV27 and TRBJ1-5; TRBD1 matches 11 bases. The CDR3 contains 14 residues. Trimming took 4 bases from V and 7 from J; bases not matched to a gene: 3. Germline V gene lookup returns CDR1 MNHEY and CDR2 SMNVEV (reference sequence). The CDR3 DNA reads TGTGCCAGCAGTTGGACAGGGGGCGGGCAGCCCCAGCATTTT. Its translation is CASSWTGGGQPQHF.

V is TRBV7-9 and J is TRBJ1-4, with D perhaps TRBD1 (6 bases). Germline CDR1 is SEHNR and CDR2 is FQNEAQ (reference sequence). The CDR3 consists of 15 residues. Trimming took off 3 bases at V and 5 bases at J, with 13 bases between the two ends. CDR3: CASSFGDNLNEKLFF. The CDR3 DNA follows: TGTGCCAGCAGCTTCGGGGACAATCTCAATGAAAAACTGTTTTTT.

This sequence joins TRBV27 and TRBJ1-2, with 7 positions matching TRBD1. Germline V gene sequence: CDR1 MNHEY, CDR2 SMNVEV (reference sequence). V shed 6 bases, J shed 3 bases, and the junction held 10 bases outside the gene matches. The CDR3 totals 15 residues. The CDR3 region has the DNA TGTGCCAGCAGCCAGGGACAGTCGGGTTACTATGGCTACACCTTC. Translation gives CASSQGQSGYYGYTF.

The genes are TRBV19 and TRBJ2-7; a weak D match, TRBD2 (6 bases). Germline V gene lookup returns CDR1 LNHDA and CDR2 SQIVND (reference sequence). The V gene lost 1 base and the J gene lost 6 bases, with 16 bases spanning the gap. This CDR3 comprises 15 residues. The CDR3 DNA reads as TGTGCCAGTAGTATAGGAGGAGGGGCCGACGGCGAGCAGTACTTC. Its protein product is CASSIGGGADGEQYF.

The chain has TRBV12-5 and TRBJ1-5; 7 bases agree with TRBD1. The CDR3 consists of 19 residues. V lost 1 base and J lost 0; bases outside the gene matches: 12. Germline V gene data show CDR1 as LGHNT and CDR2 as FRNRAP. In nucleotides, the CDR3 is TGTGCTAGTGGTTTGGGTCCTGACGGACAGGTTTATAGCAATCAGCCCCAGCATTTT. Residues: CASGLGPDGQVYSNQPQHF.

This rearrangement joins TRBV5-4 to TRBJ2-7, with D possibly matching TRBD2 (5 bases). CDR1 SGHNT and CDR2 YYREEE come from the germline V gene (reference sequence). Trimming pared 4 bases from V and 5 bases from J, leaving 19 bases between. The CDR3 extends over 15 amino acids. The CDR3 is CASSPGLLFKNEQYF. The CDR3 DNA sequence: TGTGCCAGCAGCCCCGGACTTTTGTTTAAAAACGAGCAGTACTTC.

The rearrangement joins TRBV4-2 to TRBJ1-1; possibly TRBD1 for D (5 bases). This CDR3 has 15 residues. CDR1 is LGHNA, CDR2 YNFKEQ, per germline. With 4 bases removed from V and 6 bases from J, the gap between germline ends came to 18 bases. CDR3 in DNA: TGTGCCAGCAGCCTTTTGGTAGGGGTAGGGCCTGAAGCTTTCTTT. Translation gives CASSLLVGVGPEAFF.

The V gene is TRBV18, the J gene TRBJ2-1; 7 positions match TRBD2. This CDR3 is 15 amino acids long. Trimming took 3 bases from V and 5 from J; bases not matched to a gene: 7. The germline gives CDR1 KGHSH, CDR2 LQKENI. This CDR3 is CASSPSYGGNNEQFF. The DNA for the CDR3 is TGTGCCAGCTCACCTTCGTACGGGGGGAACAATGAGCAGTTCTTC.

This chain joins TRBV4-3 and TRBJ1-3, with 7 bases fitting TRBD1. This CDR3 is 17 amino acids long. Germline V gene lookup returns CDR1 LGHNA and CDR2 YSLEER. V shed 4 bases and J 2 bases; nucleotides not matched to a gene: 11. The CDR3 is CASSPGQSRGAGNTIYF. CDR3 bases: TGCGCCAGCAGCCCGGGACAGTCGAGGGGTGCTGGAAACACCATATATTTT.